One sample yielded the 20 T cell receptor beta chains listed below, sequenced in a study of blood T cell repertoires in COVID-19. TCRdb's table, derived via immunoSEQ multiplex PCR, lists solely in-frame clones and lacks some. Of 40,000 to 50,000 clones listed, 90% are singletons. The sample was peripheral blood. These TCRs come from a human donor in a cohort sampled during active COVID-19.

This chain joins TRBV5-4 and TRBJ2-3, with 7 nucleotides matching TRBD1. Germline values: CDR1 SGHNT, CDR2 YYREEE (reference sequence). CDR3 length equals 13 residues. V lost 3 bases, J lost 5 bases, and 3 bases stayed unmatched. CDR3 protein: CASSSAGGDTQYF. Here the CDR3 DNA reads TGTGCCAGCAGCTCCGCAGGGGGAGATACGCAGTATTTT.

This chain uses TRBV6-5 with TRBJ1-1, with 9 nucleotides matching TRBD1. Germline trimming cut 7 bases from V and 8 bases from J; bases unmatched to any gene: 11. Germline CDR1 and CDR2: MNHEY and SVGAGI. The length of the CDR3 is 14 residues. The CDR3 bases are TGTGCCAGCATTCCGGGACAGGGAGTCTCCGAAGCTTTCTTT. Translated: CASIPGQGVSEAFF.

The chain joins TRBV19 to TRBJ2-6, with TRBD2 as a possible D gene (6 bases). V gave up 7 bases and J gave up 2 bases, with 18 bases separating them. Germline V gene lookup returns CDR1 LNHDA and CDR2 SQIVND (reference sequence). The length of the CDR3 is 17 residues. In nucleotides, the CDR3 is TGTGCCAGTACCCGGACTACCGGAGGGGCTGGGGCCAACGTCCTGACTTTC. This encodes CASTRTTGGAGANVLTF.

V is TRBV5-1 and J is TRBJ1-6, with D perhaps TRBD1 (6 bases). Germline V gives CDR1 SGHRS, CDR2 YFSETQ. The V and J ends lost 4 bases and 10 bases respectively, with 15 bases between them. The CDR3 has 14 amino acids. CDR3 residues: CASSPAGVRSPLHF. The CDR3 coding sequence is TGCGCCAGCAGCCCCGCAGGGGTGCGATCACCCCTCCACTTT.

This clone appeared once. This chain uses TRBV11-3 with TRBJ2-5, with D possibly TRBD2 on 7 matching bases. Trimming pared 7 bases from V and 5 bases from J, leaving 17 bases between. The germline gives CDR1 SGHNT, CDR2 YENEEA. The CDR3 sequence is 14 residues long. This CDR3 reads CASTQRGGQETQYF. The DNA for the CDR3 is TGTGCCAGCACCCAGAGGGGGGGCCAGGAGACCCAGTACTTC.

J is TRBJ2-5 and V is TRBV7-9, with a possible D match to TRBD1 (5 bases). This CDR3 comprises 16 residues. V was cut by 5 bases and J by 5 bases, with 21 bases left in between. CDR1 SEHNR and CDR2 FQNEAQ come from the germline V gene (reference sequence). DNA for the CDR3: TGTGCCAGCAGCCCACTTACCAGGGCTAACGGGGAGACCCAGTACTTC. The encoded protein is CASSPLTRANGETQYF. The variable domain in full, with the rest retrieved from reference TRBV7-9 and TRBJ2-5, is DTGVSQNPRHKITKRGQNVTFRCDPISEHNRLYWYRQTLGQGPEFLTYFQNEAQLEKSRLLSDRFSAERPKGSFSTLEIQRTEQGDSAMYLCASSPLTRANGETQYFGPGTRLLVL.

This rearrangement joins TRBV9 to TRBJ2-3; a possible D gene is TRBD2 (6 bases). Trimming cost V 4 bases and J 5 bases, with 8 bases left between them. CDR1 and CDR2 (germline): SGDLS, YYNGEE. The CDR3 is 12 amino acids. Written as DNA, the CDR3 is TGTGCCAGCAGCCGGGGAGGAGATACGCAGTATTTT. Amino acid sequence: CASSRGGDTQYF.

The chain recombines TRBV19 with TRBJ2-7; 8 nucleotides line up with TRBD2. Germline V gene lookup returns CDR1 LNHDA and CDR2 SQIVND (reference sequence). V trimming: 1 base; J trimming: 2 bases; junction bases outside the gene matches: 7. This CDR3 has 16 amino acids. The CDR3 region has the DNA TGTGCCAGTAGTATAGCCGGGACTAGGGGTCCCTACGAGCAGTACTTC. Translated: CASSIAGTRGPYEQYF.

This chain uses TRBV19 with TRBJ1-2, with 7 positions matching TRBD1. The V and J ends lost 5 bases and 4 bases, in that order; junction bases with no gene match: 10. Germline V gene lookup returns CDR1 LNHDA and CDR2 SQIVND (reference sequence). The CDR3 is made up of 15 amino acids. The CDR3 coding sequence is TGTGCCAGTAGTCGGTCGGACAGGCCACTCTATGGCTACACCTTC. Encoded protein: CASSRSDRPLYGYTF.

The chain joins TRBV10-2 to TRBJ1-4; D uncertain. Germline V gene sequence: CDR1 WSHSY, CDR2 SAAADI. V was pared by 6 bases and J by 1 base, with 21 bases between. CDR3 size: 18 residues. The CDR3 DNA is TGCGCCAGCAGGGCCCTGAGTGGGGAGGTGGGAACTAATGAAAAACTGTTTTTT. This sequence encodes CASRALSGEVGTNEKLFF.

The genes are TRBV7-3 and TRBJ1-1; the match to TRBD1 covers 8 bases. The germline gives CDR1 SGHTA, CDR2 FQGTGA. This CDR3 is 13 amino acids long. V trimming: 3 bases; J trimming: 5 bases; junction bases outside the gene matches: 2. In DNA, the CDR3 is TGTGCCAGCAGCTTGGACAGGGAAACTGAAGCTTTCTTT. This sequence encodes CASSLDRETEAFF.

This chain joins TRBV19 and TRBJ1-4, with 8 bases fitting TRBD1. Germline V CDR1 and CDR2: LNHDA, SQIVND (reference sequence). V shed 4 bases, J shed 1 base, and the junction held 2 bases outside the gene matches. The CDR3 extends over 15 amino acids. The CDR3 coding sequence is TGTGCCAGTAGTACCGGACAGGGAACTAATGAAAAACTGTTTTTT. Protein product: CASSTGQGTNEKLFF.

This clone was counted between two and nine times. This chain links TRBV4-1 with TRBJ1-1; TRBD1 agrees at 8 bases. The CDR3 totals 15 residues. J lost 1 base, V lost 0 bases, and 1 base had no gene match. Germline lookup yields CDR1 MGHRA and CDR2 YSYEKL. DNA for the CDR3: TGCGCCAGCAGCCAAGAGACAGGGGCGAACACTGAAGCTTTCTTT. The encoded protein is CASSQETGANTEAFF.

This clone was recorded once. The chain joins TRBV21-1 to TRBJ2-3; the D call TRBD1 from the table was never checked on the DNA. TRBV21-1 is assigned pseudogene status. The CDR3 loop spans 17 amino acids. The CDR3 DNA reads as TGTGCCAGCAGCAAAAACCGTGGCCACCCGAGCACAGATACGCAGTATTTT. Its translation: CASSKNRGHPSTDTQYF.

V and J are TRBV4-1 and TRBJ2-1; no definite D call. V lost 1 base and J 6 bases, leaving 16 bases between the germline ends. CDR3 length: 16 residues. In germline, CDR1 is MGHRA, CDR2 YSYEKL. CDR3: CASSQVHGAPPNEQFF. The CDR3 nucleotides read TGCGCCAGCAGCCAAGTCCACGGAGCACCCCCCAATGAGCAGTTCTTC.

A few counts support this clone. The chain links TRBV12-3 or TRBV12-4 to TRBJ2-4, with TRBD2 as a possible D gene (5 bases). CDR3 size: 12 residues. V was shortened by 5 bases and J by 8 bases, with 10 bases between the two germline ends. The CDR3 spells CASSVTRDIQYF. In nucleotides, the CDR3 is TGTGCCAGCAGTGTTACGAGGGACATTCAGTACTTC.

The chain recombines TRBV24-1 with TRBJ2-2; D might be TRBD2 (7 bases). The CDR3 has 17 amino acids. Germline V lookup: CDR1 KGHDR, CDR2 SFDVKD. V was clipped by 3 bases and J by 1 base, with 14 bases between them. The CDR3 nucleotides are TGTGCCACCAGTGATCCCCCCGGGGGGCTGAACACCGGGGAGCTGTTTTTT. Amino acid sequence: CATSDPPGGLNTGELFF.

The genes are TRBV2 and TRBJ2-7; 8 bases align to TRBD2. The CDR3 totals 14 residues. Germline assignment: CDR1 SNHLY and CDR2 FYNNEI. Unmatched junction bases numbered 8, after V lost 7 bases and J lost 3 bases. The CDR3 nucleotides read TGTGCCAGCACGGCGAGAGCGGGAGACTACGAGCAGTACGTC. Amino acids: CASTARAGDYEQYV.

The CDR3 here is CASSERTEVEFF. The CDR3 DNA is TGTGCCAGCAGCGAGCGGACTGAAGTGGAGTTCTTC. The rearrangement joins TRBV6-2 or TRBV6-3 to TRBJ2-1; D perhaps matches TRBD2 (5 bases). The V end lost 6 bases, the J end lost 14 bases, and 17 bases lay between the germline ends. CDR3 length: 12 residues. Germline lookup yields CDR1 MNHEY and CDR2 SVGEGT.

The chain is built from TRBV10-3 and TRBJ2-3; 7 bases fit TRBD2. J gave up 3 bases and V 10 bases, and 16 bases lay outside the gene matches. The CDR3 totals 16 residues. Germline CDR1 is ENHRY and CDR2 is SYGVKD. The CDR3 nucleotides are TGTGCCAGCGCGCTCAGATCGGGGGGTGGTACAGATACGCAGTATTTT. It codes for CASALRSGGGTDTQYF.